This is a list of T cell receptor beta chains from one sample in a study of cytomegalovirus exposure and HLA in healthy donors. The repertoire was sequenced with immunoSEQ multiplex PCR; TCRdb's copy has only in-frame clones and lacks some. The sample includes approximately 130,000 clones. Input material: PBMCs. The receptor source for this set is a woman aged 55-70 years in good health and CMV-seronegative. Each CDR3 is given with its conserved first and last residue. A D gene is named only where the DNA matches it firmly.

D: TRBD1; J: TRBJ2-5; V: TRBV2; CDR3: CASTTGKETQYF; DNA: TGTGCCAGCACGACAGGGAAAGAGACCCAGTACTTC
D: -; J: TRBJ2-3; V: TRBV28; CDR3: CASSLISDTQYF; DNA: TGTGCCAGCAGTTTAATCTCTGATACGCAGTATTTT
D: TRBD2; J: TRBJ2-7; V: TRBV28; CDR3: CASRPRDGRYEQYF; DNA: TGTGCCAGCAGACCCCGGGACGGGAGGTACGAGCAGTACTTC
D: -; J: TRBJ2-3; V: TRBV30; CDR3: CAWSVGGNTDTQYF; DNA: TGTGCCTGGAGTGTGGGCGGGAATACAGATACGCAGTATTTT
D: TRBD2; J: TRBJ2-1; V: TRBV9; CDR3: CASSSSRTSSYNEQFF; DNA: TGTGCCAGCAGCAGCTCTCGGACTAGCTCTTACAATGAGCAGTTCTTC
D: -; J: TRBJ2-1; V: TRBV7-7; CDR3: CASSLALAVGYNEQFF; DNA: TGTGCTAGCAGCTTAGCGCTAGCCGTCGGTTACAATGAGCAGTTCTTC
D: -; J: TRBJ2-3; V: TRBV19; CDR3: CASSIVSGHRSTDTQYF; DNA: TGTGCCAGTAGTATAGTAAGTGGGCACCGAAGCACAGATACGCAGTATTTT
D: -; J: TRBJ1-1; V: TRBV6-5; CDR3: CASSYDALNSEAFF; DNA: TGTGCCAGCAGTTACGACGCCTTGAACAGTGAAGCTTTCTTT
D: -; J: TRBJ2-5; V: TRBV5-1; CDR3: CASRGGAGPQETQYF; DNA: TGCGCCAGCAGGGGAGGCGCAGGGCCCCAAGAGACCCAGTACTTC
D: -; J: TRBJ1-3; V: TRBV2; CDR3: CASSGEPGNTIYF; DNA: TGTGCCAGCAGTGGCGAACCTGGAAACACCATATATTTT
D: -; J: TRBJ2-1; V: TRBV11-3; CDR3: CASRRETNEQFF; DNA: TGTGCCAGCAGAAGGGAGACCAATGAGCAGTTCTTC
D: -; J: TRBJ2-7; V: TRBV19; CDR3: CASSMRDSYEQYF; DNA: TGTGCCAGTAGTATGCGGGACAGCTACGAGCAGTACTTC
D: TRBD1; J: TRBJ1-6; V: TRBV2; CDR3: CASRVRTGTGVSPLHF; DNA: TGTGCCAGCAGAGTCCGTACCGGGACAGGGGTTTCACCCCTCCACTTT
D: -; J: TRBJ2-7; V: TRBV5-5; CDR3: CASSQGHLYEQYF; DNA: TGTGCCAGCAGCCAGGGACATCTCTACGAGCAGTACTTC
D: -; J: TRBJ2-5; V: TRBV7-3; CDR3: CASSLNGGGKETQYF; DNA: TGTGCCAGCAGCTTGAATGGGGGCGGTAAAGAGACCCAGTACTTC
D: TRBD2; J: TRBJ2-1; V: TRBV6-1; CDR3: CASSGPSGKHKGGANEQFF; DNA: TGTGCCAGCAGTGGGCCTAGCGGGAAGCACAAAGGGGGTGCCAATGAGCAGTTCTTC
D: TRBD2; J: TRBJ2-7; V: TRBV9; CDR3: CASSVGTSGVYEQYF; DNA: TGTGCCAGCAGCGTAGGGACTAGCGGGGTTTACGAGCAGTACTTC
D: TRBD1; J: TRBJ2-6; V: TRBV10-3; CDR3: CAISEGQGNGANVLTF; DNA: TGTGCCATCAGTGAGGGACAGGGGAACGGGGCCAACGTCCTGACTTTC
D: TRBD1; J: TRBJ2-1; V: TRBV5-1; CDR3: CASSLGRQGAYNEQFF; DNA: TGCGCCAGCAGCTTGGGACGACAGGGGGCCTACAATGAGCAGTTCTTC
D: TRBD2; J: TRBJ2-6; V: TRBV28; CDR3: CASSGGDWRISGANVLTF; DNA: TGTGCCAGCAGCGGGGGGGACTGGAGAATCTCTGGGGCCAACGTCCTGACTTTC
D: -; J: TRBJ2-2; V: TRBV6-5; CDR3: CASGSPSLAGELFF; DNA: TGTGCCAGCGGTTCCCCCTCCTTAGCCGGGGAGCTGTTTTTT
D: TRBD2; J: TRBJ2-2; V: TRBV6-1; CDR3: CASPQREWGAGELFF; DNA: TGTGCCAGCCCGCAGCGGGAGTGGGGCGCCGGGGAGCTGTTTTTT
D: TRBD1; J: TRBJ2-5; V: TRBV28; CDR3: CASSLSGTGVFSETQYF; DNA: TGTGCCAGCAGTTTATCCGGGACAGGGGTTTTCTCGGAGACCCAGTACTTC